Each of the 8 T cell receptor beta chains below was sequenced from the same sample in a study of blood T cell repertoires in COVID-19. Data came from immunoSEQ multiplex PCR; TCRdb stores just in-frame clones and leaves some out. This table has approximately 210,000 clones, 70% to 90% appearing once. Sequencing used peripheral blood. The receptors here all came from a woman between 35 and 50 years old with acute or convalescent COVID-19.

The V and J genes are TRBV11-2 and TRBJ1-5; D remains unclear. The V gene lost 5 bases and the J gene lost 1 base, with 12 bases spanning the gap. Germline V gene data show CDR1 as SGHAT and CDR2 as FQNNGV. This CDR3 is built from 15 residues. The CDR3 is CASSTNGASNQPQHF. As DNA, the CDR3 is TGTGCCAGCAGCACGAACGGAGCCAGCAATCAGCCCCAGCATTTT.

The rearrangement uses TRBV5-1 and TRBJ2-3; 9 nucleotides line up with TRBD2. After removal of 4 bases from V and 3 bases from J, the junction contained 12 bases not matched to a gene. This CDR3 spans 17 amino acids. The germline V gene has CDR1 SGHRS and CDR2 YFSETQ. Here the CDR3 reads CASSERGGAVGTDTQYF. Written as DNA, the CDR3 is TGCGCCAGCAGCGAGCGCGGGGGGGCCGTTGGTACAGATACGCAGTATTTT.

The chain links TRBV6-6 to TRBJ1-3; TRBD1 matches 9 bases. CDR1 is MNHNY and CDR2 is SVGAGI in the germline V gene (reference sequence). V lost 5 bases and J lost 2; bases outside the gene matches: 4. This CDR3 has 15 residues. For the CDR3, the DNA is TGTGCCAGCAGTGCCCGACAGGGGGCTGGAAACACCATATATTTT. Amino acid sequence: CASSARQGAGNTIYF.

The chain is built from TRBV29-1 and TRBJ2-7; weak D call: TRBD2 (5 bases). There are 12 residues in the CDR3. Germline V lookup: CDR1 SQVTM, CDR2 ANQGSEA. V was cut by 4 bases and J by 7 bases, with 14 bases left in between. The CDR3 sequence is CSVGVHEGEQYV. CDR3 DNA sequence: TGCAGCGTTGGGGTCCACGAGGGAGAGCAGTACGTC.

V and J are TRBV6-5 and TRBJ2-1; 8 positions match TRBD2. V was clipped by 7 bases and J by 1 base; unmatched bases: 6. The germline gives CDR1 MNHEY, CDR2 SVGAGI. This CDR3 comprises 15 residues. Here the CDR3 reads CASTRGGLSYNEQFF. CDR3 nucleotide sequence: TGTGCCAGCACCCGGGGGGGCCTTTCCTACAATGAGCAGTTCTTC.

The chain joins TRBV7-9 to TRBJ1-5; 8 bases are shared with TRBD1. V lost 5 bases and J lost 2; bases outside the gene matches: 11. The germline V gene encodes CDR1 SEHNR and CDR2 FQNEAQ (reference sequence). The CDR3 has 17 amino acids. The chain's CDR3 is CASSTPTGEECNQPQHF. The CDR3 bases are TGTGCCAGCAGCACTCCGACAGGGGAGGAGTGCAATCAGCCCCAGCATTTT.

This chain connects TRBV6-6 to TRBJ1-5; tentative D call: TRBD1 (6 bases). The CDR3 contains 13 residues. V lost 6 bases and J 9 bases, leaving 15 bases between the germline ends. Germline lookup yields CDR1 MNHNY and CDR2 SVGAGI (reference sequence). The CDR3 spells CASSTGSSVPQHF. CDR3 nucleotides: TGTGCCAGCAGCACAGGGTCCTCCGTGCCCCAGCATTTT.

This clone was observed once. The genes are TRBV19 and TRBJ1-3; D is perhaps TRBD1 (5 bases). Trimming removed 5 bases at V and 0 bases at J, with 14 bases between. The CDR3 is made up of 16 amino acids. Germline V gives CDR1 LNHDA, CDR2 SQIVND (reference sequence). In DNA, the CDR3 is TGTGCCAGTAGTTCTTCGGGACTCAGCTCTGGAAACACCATATATTTT. Translated, it gives CASSSSGLSSGNTIYF. The full variable domain, with the rest looked up from reference TRBV19 and TRBJ1-3, is DGGITQSPKYLFRKEGQNVTLSCEQNLNHDAMYWYRQDPGQGLRLIYYSQIVNDFQKGDIAEGYSVSREKKESFPLTVTSAQKNPTAFYLCASSSSGLSSGNTIYFGEGSWLTVV.